This paragraph covers one TCR beta chain sequence. Its antigen is undetermined. Assay: immunoSEQ multiplex PCR; the TCRdb copy retains only in-frame clones and omits some. The sample holds approximately 51,000 clones, 60% to 80% seen once. Patients were ruled out by autoimmune disease history or systemic immunosuppression. The data originate from a study of OX40 agonist ivuxolimab in advanced cancers. As for the study in general: Each dose-escalation patient presented with hepatocellular carcinoma, melanoma, renal cell or head and neck cancer.

The V end lost 0 bases, the J end lost 6 bases, and 9 bases lay between the germline ends. Germline V CDR1 and CDR2: KGHSH, LQKENI. The CDR3 runs to 13 residues. Findings and caveats of the study: Expanded clones were, on average, more numerous in CD8+ T cells than in CD4+.

The sequencing used CD4+ or CD8+ T cells sorted from blood, collected in a trial of the OX40 agonist ivuxolimab. This clonotype was sampled from an adult with an advanced solid tumor such as melanoma, head and neck, liver or kidney cancer. The V gene is TRBV18, the J gene TRBJ2-7; D is perhaps TRBD1 (6 bases). CDR3: CASSPPDSGEQYF. The DNA for the CDR3 is TGTGCCAGCTCACCACCGGACAGCGGCGAGCAGTACTTC.